This entry features one T cell receptor (beta chain) sequence. The antigen is not known. This entry comes from a study of blood T cells in healthy people across ages. Study observations and caveats: Comparison with aged donors showed that long-lived donors had more naive CD4+ cells and higher diversity.

A second PCR of about 6 to 11 cycles used a sample-barcoded 5' primer and a J-beta primer mix. Each cDNA was tagged by a template-switch adaptor containing 12 random nucleotides. TCRdb reprocessed the 5' RACE reads with MiXCR, giving one entry per CDR3 protein. The sample consists of hundreds of thousands of distinct CDR3 sequences, 52% of them appearing once. This sequence was found in a woman of 80 years or more in good health. Sequenced: blood.

The CDR3 sequence: CASSDTRGTLYNEQFF. CDR3 in DNA: TGTGCCAGCAGTGATACCAGGGGGACACTCTACAATGAGCAGTTCTTC. The genes are TRBV25-1 and TRBJ2-1; TRBD1 agrees at 7 bases. The V segment lost 3 bases and the J segment 3 bases; nucleotides outside the gene matches: 8. This CDR3 is built from 16 residues. Germline loops: CDR1 MGHDK, CDR2 SYGVNS. The full variable domain, its missing parts supplied by reference TRBV25-1 and TRBJ2-1, is EADIYQTPRYLVIGTGKKITLECSQTMGHDKMYWYQQDPGMELHLIHYSYGVNSTEKGDLSSESTVSRIRTEHFPLTLESARPSHTSQYLCASSDTRGTLYNEQFFGPGTRLTVL.